Each of the 29 T cell receptor beta chains below was sequenced from the same sample in a study of control samples from healthy donors and cancer patients. The repertoire was sequenced with immunoSEQ multiplex PCR; TCRdb's copy has only in-frame clones and lacks some. The repertoire has roughly 130,000 clones, 88% of them found once; the top ten carry around 9%. The sequenced sample was blood. The receptors were gathered from a woman aged 25-40 years in good health.

This rearrangement joins TRBV6-6 to TRBJ1-5, with D tentatively TRBD1 (5 bases). Germline V gives CDR1 MNHNY, CDR2 SVGAGI (reference sequence). Trimming stripped 6 bases from V and 2 bases from J, with 17 bases between. This CDR3 comprises 16 residues. The CDR3 sequence: CASSSRGGDGNQPQHF. CDR3 nucleotides: TGTGCCAGCAGCAGTCGTGGGGGGGATGGCAATCAGCCCCAGCATTTT.

V gene TRBV7-2 combines with J gene TRBJ2-7; D unresolved. This CDR3 has 12 amino acids. Between the trimmed V and J ends, which lost 2 bases and 10 bases, there was a span of 12 bases. Germline V gene sequence: CDR1 SGHTA, CDR2 FQGNSA. This CDR3 reads CASSLTPLGQYF. In DNA, the CDR3 is TGTGCCAGCAGCTTAACTCCCCTGGGACAGTACTTC.

The V and J genes are TRBV12-5 and TRBJ1-2; D remains unclear. The germline V gene has CDR1 LGHNT and CDR2 FRNRAP. This CDR3 spans 14 amino acids. V shed 4 bases and J shed 0 bases, with 9 bases lying between them. CDR3 in amino acids: CASGSGPANYGYTF. CDR3 bases: TGTGCTAGTGGTTCCGGGCCAGCTAACTATGGCTACACCTTC.

Concerning this clone itself: Other DNA sequences in this sample translate to the same CDR3. The rearrangement links TRBV2 to TRBJ2-3; 12 bases fit TRBD2. CDR3 size: 15 residues. The V segment lost 8 bases and the J segment 3 bases; nucleotides outside the gene matches: 6. The V gene's germline CDR1 is SNHLY and CDR2 FYNNEI. CDR3 amino acids: CASRRLAGVTDTQYF. The DNA of the CDR3 is TGTGCCAGCCGTCGACTAGCGGGAGTAACAGATACGCAGTATTTT.

The chain is built from TRBV10-1 and TRBJ2-3, with 8 bases that match TRBD2. Germline V gene lookup returns CDR1 WNHNN and CDR2 SYGVQD (reference sequence). This CDR3 is built from 17 residues. Losses at the gene ends were 4 bases for V and 0 bases for J; bases not matched to a gene: 9. The CDR3 coding sequence is TGCGCCAGCAGTGGCGAACGGGAGGGCCGGAGCACAGATACGCAGTATTTT. Translating gives CASSGEREGRSTDTQYF.

This clone came up a few times. The V gene is TRBV5-1, the J gene TRBJ2-1; 11 positions agree with TRBD1. The CDR3 is made up of 15 amino acids. After removal of 7 bases from V and 6 bases from J, the junction contained 9 bases not matched to a gene. Germline V gives CDR1 SGHRS, CDR2 YFSETQ. The DNA of the CDR3 is TGCGCCAGCGGGGACAGGGGGTTTGGCACCAATGAGCAGTTCTTC. Amino acid sequence: CASGDRGFGTNEQFF.

This chain joins TRBV30 and TRBJ2-5; weak D call: TRBD2 (5 bases). The CDR3 runs to 12 residues. V was trimmed by 4 bases and J by 4 bases, leaving 10 bases between them. The germline gives CDR1 GTSNPN, CDR2 SVGIG (reference sequence). The CDR3 DNA is TGTGCCTGGACGGCGGACTCAGAGACCCAGTACTTC. It is translated as CAWTADSETQYF.

The chain combines TRBV4-2 with TRBJ1-5; no reliable D call. The CDR3 spans 13 residues. Germline V gene sequence: CDR1 LGHNA, CDR2 YNFKEQ. V lost 0 bases, J lost 7 bases, and 7 bases lay in between. The CDR3 loop reads CASSQDGRQPQHF. CDR3 nucleotide sequence: TGTGCCAGCAGCCAAGATGGTCGCCAGCCCCAGCATTTT.

This clone was counted a few times. The chain recombines TRBV5-5 with TRBJ2-7, with 10 bases aligning to TRBD2. Looked up from germline, CDR1 is SGHKS and CDR2 is YYEKEE (reference sequence). V shed 5 bases and J 0 bases; nucleotides not matched to a gene: 5. The CDR3 contains 15 residues. CDR3 sequence: CASRLAGSHSYEQYF. The CDR3 nucleotides read TGTGCCAGCAGACTAGCGGGGTCCCACTCCTACGAGCAGTACTTC.

The chain combines TRBV19 with TRBJ2-3; 7 bases agree with TRBD2. Trimming cost V 9 bases and J 4 bases; bases outside gene matches: 10. There are 14 residues in the CDR3. CDR1 LNHDA and CDR2 SQIVND come from the germline V gene (reference sequence). The CDR3 loop is CASRFGGSSDTQYF. The CDR3 bases are TGTGCCAGCCGGTTCGGCGGGAGTTCAGATACGCAGTATTTT.

The chain couples TRBV27 to TRBJ1-2; TRBD1 matches at 7 bases. CDR3 length: 13 residues. V lost 3 bases, J lost 9 bases, and 7 bases stayed unmatched. Germline V gene sequence: CDR1 MNHEY, CDR2 SMNVEV (reference sequence). This CDR3 is CASSFGQGDSYTF. The CDR3, as DNA: TGTGCCAGCAGTTTCGGGCAGGGGGACAGCTACACCTTC.

This chain uses TRBV20-1 with TRBJ1-1; D unclear. V lost 3 bases, J lost 3 bases, and 11 bases lay in between. CDR3 length equals 13 residues. From germline, CDR1 is DFQATT and CDR2 SNEGSKA (reference sequence). CDR3: CSASGRADTEAFF. CDR3 nucleotide sequence: TGCAGTGCTAGTGGGCGGGCGGACACTGAAGCTTTCTTT.

V is TRBV21-1 and J is TRBJ2-7; the table's D call of TRBD2 was not tested on the DNA. TRBV21-1 is a known pseudogene. CDR3 length: 16 amino acids. CDR3 residues: CASSTRTRLSSYEQYF. CDR3 nucleotides: TGTGCCAGCAGCACCAGGACTAGGCTGAGCTCCTACGAGCAGTACTTC.

The chain employs TRBV30 and TRBJ2-3, with no clear D. The CDR3 is 13 amino acids. Per the germline V gene, CDR1 is GTSNPN and CDR2 is SVGIG (reference sequence). V gave up 2 bases and J gave up 5 bases, with 11 bases separating them. CDR3 protein: CAWSSAIGDTQYF. As DNA, the CDR3 is TGTGCCTGGAGTAGTGCTATAGGAGATACGCAGTATTTT.

The V call is TRBV7-2, the J call TRBJ1-4; D perhaps matches TRBD1 (5 bases). V was pared by 3 bases and J by 5 bases, with 13 bases between. The CDR3 spans 15 residues. Germline values: CDR1 SGHTA, CDR2 FQGNSA. CDR3 nucleotide sequence: TGTGCCAGCAGCTTTCCGGGACCCAGGAATGAAAAACTGTTTTTT. This translates into CASSFPGPRNEKLFF.

The V gene is TRBV19, the J gene TRBJ2-1, with TRBD2 identical over 8 bases. The germline V gene encodes CDR1 LNHDA and CDR2 SQIVND (reference sequence). The CDR3 loop spans 16 amino acids. After removal of 5 bases from V and 7 bases from J, the junction contained 13 bases not matched to a gene. The chain's CDR3 is CASSVEAGDGLNEQFF. The CDR3, as DNA: TGTGCCAGTAGTGTCGAAGCGGGAGACGGGTTAAATGAGCAGTTCTTC.

This chain links TRBV2 with TRBJ2-3, with D unresolved. Germline V lookup: CDR1 SNHLY, CDR2 FYNNEI. Trimming shortened V by 7 bases and J by 10 bases, and 18 bases separated the two germline ends. The CDR3 is made up of 13 amino acids. CDR3 protein: CASTTADGLAQYF. The DNA for the CDR3 is TGTGCCAGCACCACCGCAGACGGTCTAGCGCAGTATTTT.

The chain joins TRBV24-1 to TRBJ2-1, with 7 nucleotides matching TRBD1. The CDR3 spans 14 residues. CDR1 is KGHDR, CDR2 SFDVKD, per germline. With 4 bases clipped from V and 9 bases from J, the junction kept 8 bases outside the gene matches. CDR3 protein: CATSDPTGKGEQFF. For the CDR3, the DNA is TGTGCCACCAGTGACCCGACAGGGAAGGGTGAGCAGTTCTTC.

The V gene is TRBV11-2, the J gene TRBJ2-5; D possibly uses TRBD1 or TRBD2 (7 bases each). The CDR3 is 16 amino acids. Trimming stripped 5 bases from V and 3 bases from J, with 19 bases between. Per germline, CDR1 SGHAT and CDR2 FQNNGV. DNA for the CDR3: TGTGCCAGCAGCCTCCGGGGAGGGGGCGATGAAGAGACCCAGTACTTC. The encoded protein is CASSLRGGGDEETQYF.

The chain is built from TRBV6-1 and TRBJ2-7, with no clear D. CDR1 and CDR2 from the germline V gene are MNHNS and SASEGT. The CDR3 has 15 amino acids. The V end was cut by 3 bases, the J end by 1 base, with 13 bases between. The CDR3 reads CASSDLGWKSYEQYF. CDR3 sequence (DNA): TGTGCCAGCAGTGATCTGGGGTGGAAGTCCTACGAGCAGTACTTC.

The rearrangement uses TRBV19 and TRBJ1-1; 9 nucleotides agree with TRBD1. J lost 9 bases, V lost 4 bases, and 15 bases had no gene match. Germline lookup yields CDR1 LNHDA and CDR2 SQIVND (reference sequence). There are 16 residues in the CDR3. The CDR3 DNA follows: TGTGCCAGTAGTAACACCCGACAGGGGGGGGAAAGAAAAGCTTTCTTT. It translates to CASSNTRQGGERKAFF.

The chain has TRBV11-2 and TRBJ2-3, with 9 bases matching TRBD1. Germline CDR1 is SGHAT and CDR2 is FQNNGV. Germline trimming cut 5 bases from V and 2 bases from J; bases unmatched to any gene: 5. The CDR3 loop spans 15 amino acids. The CDR3 loop is CASSVGTGPTDTQYF. The CDR3 DNA sequence: TGTGCCAGCAGCGTCGGGACAGGGCCCACAGATACGCAGTATTTT. The entire variable domain, with the rest obtained from reference TRBV11-2 and TRBJ2-3, is as follows: EAGVAQSPRYKIIEKRQSVAFWCNPISGHATLYWYQQILGQGPKLLIQFQNNGVVDDSQLPKDRFSAERLKGVDSTLKIQPAKLEDSAVYLCASSVGTGPTDTQYFGPGTRLTVL.

The chain combines TRBV18 with TRBJ1-2; 7 bases map to TRBD1. The CDR3 loop spans 14 amino acids. The germline V gene has CDR1 KGHSH and CDR2 LQKENI. With V trimmed by 1 base and J by 8 bases, 7 bases remained unmatched. The CDR3 region has the DNA TGTGCCAGCTCACCACAGGGGGCGGAGGCGGGCTACACCTTC. Its translation is CASSPQGAEAGYTF.

The chain joins TRBV28 to TRBJ2-7; no reliable D call. The CDR3 runs to 12 residues. Trimming stripped 5 bases from V and 6 bases from J, with 11 bases between. Germline-derived CDR1 and CDR2 are MDHEN and SYDVKM. The CDR3 sequence is CASSTYNPEQYF. CDR3 coding DNA: TGTGCCAGCAGTACATATAATCCCGAGCAGTACTTC.

The rearrangement links TRBV29-1 to TRBJ2-2; D not certain. CDR1 and CDR2 (germline): SQVTM, ANQGSEA. The ends were cut back, 1 base at V and 5 bases at J, with 8 bases in the middle. This CDR3 has 13 amino acids. DNA of the CDR3: TGCAGCGTTGAAGGGGCTGGGACCGGGGAGCTGTTTTTT. It codes for CSVEGAGTGELFF.

This clone was picked up one time. V is TRBV5-4 and J is TRBJ2-5; 9 nucleotides match TRBD1. The CDR3 runs to 15 residues. Unmatched junction bases numbered 9, after V lost 4 bases and J lost 5 bases. Germline CDR1 is SGHNT and CDR2 is YYREEE (reference sequence). This chain's CDR3 is CASSPSQGAPETQYF. CDR3 DNA: TGTGCCAGCAGCCCTTCACAGGGGGCGCCGGAGACCCAGTACTTC.

J is TRBJ2-1 and V is TRBV18; TRBD2 might be the D (5 bases). V was clipped by 4 bases and J by 4 bases, with 23 bases between them. CDR1 KGHSH and CDR2 LQKENI come from the germline V gene. The CDR3 runs 18 residues. The CDR3: CASSQGSRSGATYNEQFF. The DNA of the CDR3 is TGTGCCAGCTCACAAGGTTCCAGGAGCGGAGCTACGTACAATGAGCAGTTCTTC.

This clone has a single count. The chain recombines TRBV11-1 with TRBJ1-5, with D possibly being TRBD1 (5 bases). CDR3 size: 14 residues. Deletions cut 5 bases from V and 3 bases from J, with 11 bases between. Per germline, CDR1 SGHAT and CDR2 FQDESV (reference sequence). This CDR3 reads CASSVDSFNQPQHF. CDR3 nucleotide sequence: TGTGCCAGCAGCGTCGACAGCTTCAATCAGCCCCAGCATTTT.

This chain connects TRBV27 to TRBJ2-1; maybe TRBD2 (6 bases). CDR3 length: 17 amino acids. CDR1 is MNHEY and CDR2 is SMNVEV in the germline V gene (reference sequence). The V and J ends lost 4 bases and 9 bases respectively, with 25 bases between them. CDR3 coding DNA: TGTGCCAGCAGTTCTAACTCCGGGCCGGCAGAGGAGGGTGAGCAGTTCTTC. The encoded protein is CASSSNSGPAEEGEQFF.